Sequencing of this T cell receptor beta chain was carried out in a study of T cells in Graves' hyperthyroidism and ophthalmopathy. This clonotype was counted a few times. Germline trimming cut 7 bases from V and 2 bases from J; bases unmatched to any gene: 12. CDR3 length: 17 amino acids. Germline V gene sequence: CDR1 MNHNS, CDR2 SASEGT. Patients affected by ophthalmopathy presented a Clinical Activity Score of at least 3, a NOSPECS grade of at least 4, and disease duration below 3 months. Amplified TCR beta CDR3 regions derived from RNA transcripts. An initial round of RT-PCR targeting the TCR CDR3 relied on the HTBI primer set. TCRdb reprocessed the multiplex PCR reads with MiXCR, giving one entry per CDR3 protein. The sample lists approximately 690,000 distinct CDR3 sequences, 13% to 15% seen once, with 9.5% to 15% in the top ten.

Sequencing input: blood. The origin of this receptor is a woman between 45 and 65 years old with Graves' ophthalmopathy. The gene calls are TRBV6-1 and TRBJ2-1, with TRBD2 matching 9 bases. CDR3 sequence reads: CASTSGKSGRAYNEQFF. The CDR3 bases are TGTGCCAGCACTAGCGGGAAATCCGGGAGGGCCTACAATGAGCAGTTCTTC.